This is a list of T cell receptor beta chains from one sample in a study of shared clonotypes between healthy human individuals. TCRdb's table, derived via immunoSEQ multiplex PCR, lists solely in-frame clones and lacks some. The sample holds around 1,900,000 clones, around 93% seen once. Material for sequencing was naive CD8+ T cells from PBMCs. All receptors derive from a man aged 18 to 35 in good health. Some clones in this sample may be carry-over from other donors' samples. Both conserved end residues are part of each CDR3.

j_call,v_call,cdr3_aa
TRBJ1-2,TRBV7-9,CASSLSGTNYGYTF
TRBJ2-7,TRBV7-6,CASSLGSKSEQYF
TRBJ2-3,TRBV5-4,CASSLGTLGTDTQYF
TRBJ2-7,TRBV10-3,CAISESGTGNEQYF
TRBJ1-1,TRBV25-1,CASSLADNTEAFF
TRBJ2-7,TRBV7-8,CAVSGDKVSYEQYF
TRBJ2-2,TRBV28,CASSSLSGTGELFF
TRBJ2-1,TRBV10-3,CAISELRAGGHYNEQFF
TRBJ2-2,TRBV9,CASSGTGPSNTGELFF
TRBJ1-1,TRBV9,CASSVGGGLTEAFF
TRBJ1-1,TRBV25-1,CASSESRGAWTEAFF
TRBJ1-2,TRBV19,CASSPGTANYGYTF
TRBJ1-5,TRBV28,CASSPRRANQPQHF
TRBJ2-7,TRBV6-6,CASSHRDNYEQYF
TRBJ2-7,TRBV7-9,CASSLVGAGYEQYF
TRBJ2-7,TRBV19,CASSQGQAYEQYF
TRBJ2-7,TRBV29-1,CSARRNYEQYF
TRBJ2-7,TRBV29-1,CSVVLAGNEQYF
TRBJ1-5,TRBV6-5,CASSYAPGRQPQHF
TRBJ1-2,TRBV6-5,CASREGTLYGYTF
TRBJ2-5,TRBV2,CASSGRGRGETQYF
TRBJ2-3,TRBV27,CASSTRRLAGELTDTQYF
TRBJ2-3,TRBV5-1,CASSPKQGTDTQYF
TRBJ2-3,TRBV9,CASSVLASVDTDTQYF
TRBJ2-7,TRBV29-1,CSVVDRGDRGIYEQYF
TRBJ2-7,TRBV11-3,CASSAVGRSYEQYF
TRBJ2-1,TRBV7-9,CASSSGGGSYNEQFF
TRBJ1-5,TRBV19,CASWGQGNQPQHF
TRBJ1-1,TRBV28,CASSLLMRLDTEAFF
TRBJ2-7,TRBV30,CAWSSSGSLYEQYF
TRBJ1-1,TRBV5-1,CASSDAAAPEAFF
TRBJ1-1,TRBV14,CASSQDTWTEAFF
TRBJ2-5,TRBV27,CASSPTGTEPPETQYF
TRBJ2-7,TRBV19,CASSIFGQVYEQYF
TRBJ2-7,TRBV6-1,CASSGTEIEQYF
TRBJ2-4,TRBV28,CASSFGTSGSYQYF
TRBJ2-5,TRBV6-6,CASGEYQETQYF
TRBJ2-7,TRBV28,CASSSGPSPYEQYF
TRBJ1-5,TRBV27,CASRLYRGTGADQPQHF
TRBJ1-2,TRBV29-1,CSVRGSDGYTF
TRBJ2-7,TRBV28,CASSPRSGTGDHEQYF
TRBJ2-3,TRBV27,CASSFGGYTDTQYF
TRBJ2-7,TRBV10-1,CASSEGQASGTYEQYF
TRBJ2-1,TRBV7-2,CASSGNSGEQFF
TRBJ2-1,TRBV4-3,CASSPGQDGYNEQFF
TRBJ1-1,TRBV29-1,CSVVKGNTEAFF
TRBJ2-7,TRBV10-2,CASSGGTSSAYEQYF